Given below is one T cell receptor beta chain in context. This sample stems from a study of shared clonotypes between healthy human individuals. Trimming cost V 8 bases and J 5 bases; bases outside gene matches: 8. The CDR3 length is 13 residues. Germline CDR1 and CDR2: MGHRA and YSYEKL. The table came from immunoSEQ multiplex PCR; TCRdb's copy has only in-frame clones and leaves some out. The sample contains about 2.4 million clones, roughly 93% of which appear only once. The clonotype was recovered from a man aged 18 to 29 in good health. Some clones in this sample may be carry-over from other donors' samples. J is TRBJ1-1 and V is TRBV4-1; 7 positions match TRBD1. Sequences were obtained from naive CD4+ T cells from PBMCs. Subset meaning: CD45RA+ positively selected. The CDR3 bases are TGCGCCAGCGGACTAAACAGGGGAACTGAAGCTTTCTTT. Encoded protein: CASGLNRGTEAFF.